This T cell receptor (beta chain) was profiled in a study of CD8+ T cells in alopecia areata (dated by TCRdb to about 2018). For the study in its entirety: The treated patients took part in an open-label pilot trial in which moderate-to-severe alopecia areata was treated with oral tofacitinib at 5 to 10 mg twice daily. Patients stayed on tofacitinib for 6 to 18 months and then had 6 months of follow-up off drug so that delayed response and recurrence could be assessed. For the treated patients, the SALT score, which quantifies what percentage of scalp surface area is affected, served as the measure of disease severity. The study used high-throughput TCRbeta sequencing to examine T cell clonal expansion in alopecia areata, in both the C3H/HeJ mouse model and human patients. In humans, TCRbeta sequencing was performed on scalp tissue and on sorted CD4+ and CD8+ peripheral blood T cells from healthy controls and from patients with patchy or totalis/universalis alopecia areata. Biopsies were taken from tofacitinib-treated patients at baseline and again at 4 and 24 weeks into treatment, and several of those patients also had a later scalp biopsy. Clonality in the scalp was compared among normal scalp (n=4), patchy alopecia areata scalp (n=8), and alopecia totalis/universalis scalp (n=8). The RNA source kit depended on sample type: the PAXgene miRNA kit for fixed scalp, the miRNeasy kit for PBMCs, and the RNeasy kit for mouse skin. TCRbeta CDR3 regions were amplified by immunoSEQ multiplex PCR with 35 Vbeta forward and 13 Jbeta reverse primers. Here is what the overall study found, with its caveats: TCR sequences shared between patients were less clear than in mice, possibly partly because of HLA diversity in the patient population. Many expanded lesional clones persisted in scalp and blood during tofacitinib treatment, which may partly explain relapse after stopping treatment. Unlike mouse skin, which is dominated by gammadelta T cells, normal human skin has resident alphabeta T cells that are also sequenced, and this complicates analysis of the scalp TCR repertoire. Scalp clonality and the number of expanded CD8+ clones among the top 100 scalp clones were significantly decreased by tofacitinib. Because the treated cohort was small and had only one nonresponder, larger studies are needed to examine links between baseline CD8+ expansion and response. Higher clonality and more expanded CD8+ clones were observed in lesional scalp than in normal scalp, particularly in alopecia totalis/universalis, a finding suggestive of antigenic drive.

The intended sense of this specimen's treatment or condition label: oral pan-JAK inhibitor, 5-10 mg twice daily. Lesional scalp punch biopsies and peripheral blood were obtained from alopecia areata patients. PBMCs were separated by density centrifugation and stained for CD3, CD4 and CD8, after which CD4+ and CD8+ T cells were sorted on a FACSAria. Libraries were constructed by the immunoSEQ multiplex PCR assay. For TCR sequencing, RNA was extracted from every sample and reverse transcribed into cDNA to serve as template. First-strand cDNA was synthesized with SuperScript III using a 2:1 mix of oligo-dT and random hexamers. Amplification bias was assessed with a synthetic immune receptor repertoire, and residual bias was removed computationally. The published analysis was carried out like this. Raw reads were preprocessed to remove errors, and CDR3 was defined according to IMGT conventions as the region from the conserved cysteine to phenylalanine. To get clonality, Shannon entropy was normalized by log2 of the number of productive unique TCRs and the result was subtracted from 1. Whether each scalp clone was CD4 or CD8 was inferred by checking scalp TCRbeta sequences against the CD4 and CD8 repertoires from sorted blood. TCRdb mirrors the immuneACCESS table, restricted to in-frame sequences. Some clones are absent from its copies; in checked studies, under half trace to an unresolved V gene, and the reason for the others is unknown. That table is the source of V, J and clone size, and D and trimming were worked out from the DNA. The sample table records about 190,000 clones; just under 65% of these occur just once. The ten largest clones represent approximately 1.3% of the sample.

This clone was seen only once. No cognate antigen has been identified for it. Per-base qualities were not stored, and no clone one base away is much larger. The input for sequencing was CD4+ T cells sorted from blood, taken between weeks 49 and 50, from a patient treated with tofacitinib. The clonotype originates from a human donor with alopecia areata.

CDR3 region: CASSLVQGQETQYF. The bases read TGCGCCAGCAGCTTGGTTCAAGGACAAGAGACCCAGTACTTC. The V and J genes are TRBV5-1 and TRBJ2-5; no D gene call is confident. V and J are truncated by 0 bases and 2 bases respectively, leaving an intervening sequence of 8 bases. Looking up the germline V gene yields CDR1 SGHRS and CDR2 YFSETQ. The CDR3 goes from the cysteine to the phenylalanine over 14 residues. Of the read, only the CDR3 DNA is kept; its 42 bases are in frame from base 1.